This T cell receptor (beta chain) appears in the sequencing data of a study of breast tumors, draining lymph nodes, adjacent tissues. General observations from the study: Tumor and nontumor repertoires were significantly more similar in luminal-like than in basal-like breast cancer. The lymph node origin of tumor T cells was framed as consistent with a hypothesis, not demonstrated.

At least ten counts were recorded for this clonotype. The antigen is undetermined. Each CDR3 protein gets one entry after TCRdb re-called the multiplex PCR reads with MiXCR. The sample lists more than 200,000 distinct CDR3 sequences, roughly 32% seen once, with 1.1% to 1.5% in the top ten. Samples came from axillary lymph nodes draining the breast cancer. The sequence derives from a female donor with breast cancer. Some clones in this sample may be carry-over from other donors' samples. Sequencing was carried out using axillary lymph node tissue.

CDR3 loop: CSVGDFNQPQHF. Here the CDR3 DNA reads TGCAGTGTCGGGGATTTCAATCAGCCCCAGCATTTT. The rearrangement links TRBV20-1 to TRBJ1-5; D ambiguous. The CDR3 has 12 residues. V was trimmed by 7 bases and J by 3 bases, leaving 10 bases between them. Germline assignment: CDR1 DFQATT and CDR2 SNEGSKA (reference sequence).